This TCR beta chain emerged from a study of T cells in placental villitis. General notes on the study: To test an allograft-versus-infection hypothesis, the study compared placental TCR-beta repertoires across three groups: villitis of unknown etiology, unaffected controls matched for gestational age, and infectious villitis.

Amplification of TCR-beta CDR3 regions from genomic DNA was performed with the immunoSEQ v4 bias-controlled multiplex PCR assay, which was run blinded to group allocation. Reference gene primers were added alongside TCR-beta primers to estimate nucleated cell and T cell quantities per sample. Sequencing of the libraries was performed on an Illumina MiSeq with a 100-cycle paired-end protocol. On the study's bioinformatics: The immunoSEQ Analyzer software was used to calculate diversity and richness, with richness measured by iChao1 and clonality based on Pielou evenness and Shannon diversity (range 0-1, where higher values mean less diversity). CDR3 amino acid sequences together with their V/J genes were searched in VDJdb for CMV, EBV and influenza A specificities using confidence 3 and substitution 2. TCR-beta amino acid clonotype overlap between villitis of unknown etiology, infectious villitis and control repertoires was assessed with the Morisita-Horn index. TCRdb took over this immuneACCESS table, retaining in-frame rearrangements with V and J assigned. Such tables are incomplete; in checked studies, under half of the missing clones stem from an unresolved V gene, and the remainder is unexplained. That table supplies the V and J calls and clone size; D and trimming were determined from the DNA. The sample table records about 2,000 clones; roughly 85% of these occur just once. The ten largest clones capture roughly 11% of the sample.

Using the Amsterdam Criteria, researchers selected roughly 9 placentae that carried a pathological diagnosis of high-grade villitis of unknown etiology. Compared with the control and infectious villitis groups, mothers with villitis of unknown etiology had significantly greater gravidity and parity and more prior miscarriages. After delivery, placentae were collected and subjected to gross and histological evaluation prior to the selection of archival tissue. Five 10-micron scrolls were cut from each FFPE block, and DNA was then isolated using the AllPrep DNA/RNA FFPE Tissue kit. DNA concentration and purity were checked by NanoDrop, and RNA quality was assessed on a Bioanalyzer. The paper's findings and limits, for the study overall: Bulk tissue sequencing could not distinguish helper, regulatory or cytotoxic T cells, nor maternal versus fetal T cells, and excluded gamma-delta receptors. Small amounts of decidua were contained in the paraffin blocks, so some of the captured T cells, especially in controls, may have been decidual rather than villous infiltrates. In villitis of unknown etiology, the expanded clones were mostly private to each individual placenta, which suggests that there was no single initiating antigen. CMV-specific clone frequencies were lower in villitis of unknown etiology than in infectious CMV cases (roughly 0.001 vs 0.011), and villitis of unknown etiology did not differ from controls on this measure. Clonality was higher in villitis of unknown etiology placentae than in controls (median roughly 0.054 versus 0.0055, p=0.0025), a result indicating clonal expansion.

The germline ends are 11 bases apart after V is trimmed by 7 bases and J by 7 bases. CDR1 and CDR2 are drawn from the germline V gene: MDHEN, SYDVKM. Including cysteine and phenylalanine, the CDR3 has 13 amino acids. Just the 39-base CDR3 DNA is kept, in frame starting at base 1. In the case of this clone: Its antigen specificity is not known. The input lacks base qualities; no much larger clone sits a single base away.

This clonotype originated in a human patient with villitis of unknown etiology; the placental T cells may come from both mother and fetus. What was sequenced was placental tissue containing maternal and fetal cells. The sequence is built from TRBV28 and TRBJ1-6; too little of a D gene remains to name it. The sequenced DNA is TGTGCCAGCAACGGCTTCTGGAATTCACCCCTCCACTTT. Translation gives CASNGFWNSPLHF. The full variable domain, with segments outside the CDR3 supplied by the reference TRBV28 and TRBJ1-6 proteins, appears as DVKVTQSSRYLVKRTGEKVFLECVQDMDHENMFWYRQDPGLGLRLIYFSYDVKMKEKGDIPEGYSVSREKKERFSLILESASTNQTSMYLCASNGFWNSPLHFGNGTRLTVT.